The 7 T cell receptor beta chains below were found in one sample sequenced in a study of T cell responses to AZD1222 COVID-19 vaccine. Libraries were prepared by immunoSEQ multiplex PCR; TCRdb keeps only in-frame clonotypes and omits some of them. The sample includes around 150,000 clones, roughly 94% of them seen just once. Here the sequenced sample was peripheral blood, taken on day 0 of AZD1222 vaccination. Receptors were obtained from an adult in good health.

The V call is TRBV28, the J call TRBJ1-2; perhaps TRBD1 as D (5 bases). V lost 8 bases to trimming and J lost 8 bases, with 9 bases between them. Looked up from germline, CDR1 is MDHEN and CDR2 is SYDVKM. The CDR3 length is 10 residues. This chain's CDR3 is CASGRDGYTF. Here the CDR3 DNA reads TGTGCCAGCGGCAGGGACGGCTACACCTTC.

The count of this clone is one. The rearrangement uses TRBV27 and TRBJ1-1, with D possibly TRBD1 on 5 matching bases. Germline CDR1 is MNHEY and CDR2 is SMNVEV (reference sequence). V was shortened by 5 bases and J by 3 bases, with 13 bases between the two germline ends. The CDR3 is 14 residues long. The CDR3 loop is CASSHRRAYTEAFF. The DNA for the CDR3 is TGTGCCAGCAGTCACCGCAGGGCGTACACTGAAGCTTTCTTT.

The chain combines TRBV18 with TRBJ1-2, with D possibly TRBD1 on 5 matching bases. Deletions cut 0 bases from V and 7 bases from J, with 12 bases between. The CDR3 is 14 amino acids. CDR1 and CDR2 from the germline V gene are KGHSH and LQKENI. The CDR3 DNA reads TGTGCCAGCTCACCACCATTGTCTGGGACTGGCTACACCTTC. Protein: CASSPPLSGTGYTF.

The chain links TRBV5-1 to TRBJ1-6; 7 positions match TRBD1. Germline loops: CDR1 SGHRS, CDR2 YFSETQ. The CDR3 extends over 16 amino acids. J gave up 6 bases and V 0 bases, and 6 bases lay outside the gene matches. The CDR3 DNA sequence: TGCGCCAGCAGCTTGGCCGGGACAGCGTCTAATTCACCCCTCCACTTT. The encoded protein is CASSLAGTASNSPLHF.

The chain's CDR3 is CASSKLGWRWGGDYGYTF. The CDR3 nucleotides read TGTGCCAGCAGCAAATTGGGGTGGCGGTGGGGGGGAGATTATGGCTACACCTTC. V and J are TRBV21-1 and TRBJ1-2. TRBV21-1 is a pseudogene. The CDR3 is 18 residues long.

This chain joins TRBV30 and TRBJ2-3, with D possibly matching TRBD1 (7 bases). This CDR3 region has 14 residues. The germline V gene has CDR1 GTSNPN and CDR2 SVGIG (reference sequence). Trimming removed 0 bases at V and 5 bases at J, with 12 bases between. In DNA, the CDR3 is TGTGCCTGGAGTGTTTGGCAGGGGGGAGATACGCAGTATTTT. This encodes CAWSVWQGGDTQYF.

The chain recombines TRBV6-6 with TRBJ1-5; 10 nucleotides align to TRBD1. V shed 2 bases, J shed 7 bases, and the junction held 5 bases outside the gene matches. Germline CDR1 reads MNHNY; CDR2 reads SVGAGI (reference sequence). CDR3 length equals 15 residues. The CDR3 loop reads CASSYGDRGGQPQHF. DNA for the CDR3: TGTGCCAGCAGTTACGGGGACAGGGGCGGCCAGCCCCAGCATTTT.